This record concerns one T cell receptor (beta chain) sequence. With 0 bases removed from V and 4 bases from J, the gap between germline ends came to 12 bases. CDR3 size: 15 residues. Germline V CDR1 and CDR2: SGHVS, FQNEAQ. As processed by the authors: Nucleated cell counts were estimated from reference gene primer amplification. The repertoire was sequenced with immunoSEQ multiplex PCR; TCRdb's copy has only in-frame clones and lacks some. The V and J calls and clone size are taken from that table; D and trimming were inferred from the DNA. Of about 49,000 clones in the sample, 82% were seen once. These data belong to a study of blood T cell repertoires in COVID-19. Study-wide context: T cells, B-cell-depleted T cells, or PBMCs supplied cDNA or gDNA.

The sample comprised peripheral blood. V gene TRBV7-8 combines with J gene TRBJ1-2; D is undetermined. This receptor was identified in a woman aged 55-69 years with acute or convalescent COVID-19. The CDR3 region has the DNA TGTGCCAGCAGCTTAGCGCCCCTCCTAAGCTATGGCTACACCTTC. It is translated as CASSLAPLLSYGYTF.